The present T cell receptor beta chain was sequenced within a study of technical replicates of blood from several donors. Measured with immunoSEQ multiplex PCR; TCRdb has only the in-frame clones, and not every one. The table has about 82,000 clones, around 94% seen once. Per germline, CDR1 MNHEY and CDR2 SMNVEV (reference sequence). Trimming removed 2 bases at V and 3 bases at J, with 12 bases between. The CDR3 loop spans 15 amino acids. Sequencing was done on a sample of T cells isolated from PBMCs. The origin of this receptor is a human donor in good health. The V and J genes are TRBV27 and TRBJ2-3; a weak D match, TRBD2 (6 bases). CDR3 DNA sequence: TGTGCCAGCAGTTTAGGAGGGGAACGGACAGATACGCAGTATTTT. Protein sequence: CASSLGGERTDTQYF.